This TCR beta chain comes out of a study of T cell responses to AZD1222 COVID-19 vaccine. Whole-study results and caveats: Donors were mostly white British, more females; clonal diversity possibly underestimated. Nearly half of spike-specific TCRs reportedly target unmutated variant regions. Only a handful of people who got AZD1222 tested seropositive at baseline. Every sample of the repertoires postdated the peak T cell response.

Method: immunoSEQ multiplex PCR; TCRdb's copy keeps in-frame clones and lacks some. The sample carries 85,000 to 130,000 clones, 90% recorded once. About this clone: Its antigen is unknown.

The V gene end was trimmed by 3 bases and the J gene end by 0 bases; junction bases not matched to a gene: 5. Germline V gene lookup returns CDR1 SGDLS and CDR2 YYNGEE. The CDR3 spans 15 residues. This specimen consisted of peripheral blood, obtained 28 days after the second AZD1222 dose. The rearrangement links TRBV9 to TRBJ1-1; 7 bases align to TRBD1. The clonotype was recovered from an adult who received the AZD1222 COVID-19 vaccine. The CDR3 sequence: CASSAPGQMNTEAFF. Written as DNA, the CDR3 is TGTGCCAGCAGCGCACCGGGACAGATGAACACTGAAGCTTTCTTT.